These 30 T cell receptor beta chains came from one sample sequenced in a study of blood T cell repertoires in COVID-19. Clones were read by immunoSEQ multiplex PCR, and TCRdb kept only the in-frame ones, dropping some. The sample records about 230,000 clones, around 83% being singletons. Sequences were obtained from peripheral blood. These receptor sequences come from a man aged 35-49 years with active or convalescent COVID-19.

The chain employs TRBV29-1 and TRBJ2-3; D is possibly TRBD2 (5 bases). This CDR3 comprises 13 residues. Germline CDR1 reads SQVTM; CDR2 reads ANQGSEA. V gave up 4 bases and J gave up 0 bases, with 8 bases separating them. The chain's CDR3 is CSVAGVSTDTQYF. As DNA, the CDR3 is TGCAGCGTTGCCGGGGTTAGCACAGATACGCAGTATTTT.

The chain couples TRBV11-1 to TRBJ2-7; 12 bases map to TRBD2. CDR1 is SGHAT and CDR2 is FQDESV in the germline V gene (reference sequence). Unmatched junction bases numbered 11, after V lost 5 bases and J lost 6 bases. This CDR3 spans 16 amino acids. DNA of the CDR3: TGTGCCAGCAGCGCATCGACTAGCGGGGGCTCTGTCGAGCAGTACTTC. Translated, it gives CASSASTSGGSVEQYF.

This clone is a singleton in its sample. The CDR3 spells CASSFPQSSYNSPLHF. CDR3 nucleotide sequence: TGTGCCAGCAGTTTCCCACAGAGCTCCTATAATTCACCCCTCCACTTT. The V gene is TRBV28, the J gene TRBJ1-6, with no clear D. Per germline, CDR1 MDHEN and CDR2 SYDVKM. This CDR3 is built from 16 residues. Trimming removed 3 bases at V and 0 bases at J, with 9 bases between.

This clone was detected ten times or more. The chain links TRBV30 to TRBJ1-6, with no clear D. CDR3 length: 14 residues. CDR1 is GTSNPN, CDR2 SVGIG, per germline (reference sequence). V was cut by 0 bases and J by 7 bases, with 10 bases left in between. In nucleotides, the CDR3 is TGTGCCTGGAGTGTAGTCTTCGGGAATTCACCCCTCCACTTT. It encodes CAWSVVFGNSPLHF.

The rearrangement joins TRBV6-2 or TRBV6-3 to TRBJ1-5; TRBD1 might be the D (6 bases). The CDR3 spans 15 residues. V gave up 5 bases and J gave up 3 bases, with 14 bases separating them. Germline loops: CDR1 MNHEY, CDR2 SVGEGT. CDR3 in amino acids: CASSAQQGNNQPQHF. The CDR3 nucleotides are TGTGCCAGCAGTGCCCAACAGGGTAACAATCAGCCCCAGCATTTT.

The chain combines TRBV7-9 with TRBJ1-4; tentative D call: TRBD1 (6 bases). CDR3 length: 16 amino acids. V was trimmed by 3 bases and J by 3 bases, leaving 14 bases between them. Germline V gene sequence: CDR1 SEHNR, CDR2 FQNEAQ (reference sequence). In DNA form, the CDR3 reads TGTGCCAGCAGCTTCCAGGGGATCGCGGCTAATGAAAAACTGTTTTTT. As protein: CASSFQGIAANEKLFF.

As concerns this clone: This sample includes further DNA sequences coding for the same CDR3. The chain recombines TRBV6-6 with TRBJ1-5; D unclear. The V gene's germline CDR1 is MNHNY and CDR2 SVGAGI (reference sequence). The ends were cut back, 2 bases at V and 1 base at J, with 6 bases in the middle. This CDR3 contains 14 residues. The CDR3 nucleotides read TGTGCCAGCAGTTACATGGAGAGCAATCAGCCCCAGCATTTT. Its translation: CASSYMESNQPQHF.

This clone came up once. This sequence joins TRBV23-1 and TRBJ1-5; D possibly corresponds to TRBD1 (5 bases). TRBV23-1 is placed among ORFs of uncertain function. V was cut by 1 base and J by 1 base, with 17 bases left in between. The CDR3 runs 18 residues. In DNA, the CDR3 is TGCGCCAGCAGTCAATACAAATTGGCGGGACGGAGCAATCAGCCCCAGCATTTT. Protein product: CASSQYKLAGRSNQPQHF.

This rearrangement joins TRBV5-1 to TRBJ2-3, with a weak D call TRBD2 (6 bases). From germline, CDR1 is SGHRS and CDR2 YFSETQ. The V end lost 0 bases, the J end lost 5 bases, and 13 bases lay between the germline ends. The CDR3 sequence is 15 residues long. CDR3 residues: CASSLAGSREDTQYF. Written as DNA, the CDR3 is TGCGCCAGCAGCTTGGCCGGGAGCCGGGAAGATACGCAGTATTTT.

V is TRBV5-4 and J is TRBJ2-1, with TRBD1 identical over 9 bases. CDR1 is SGHNT, CDR2 YYREEE, per germline (reference sequence). The CDR3 consists of 15 residues. V gave up 4 bases and J gave up 6 bases; unmatched junction bases: 8. The DNA for the CDR3 is TGTGCCAGCAGCCTCCCCGGGACAGGGTTCAATGAGCAGTTCTTC. It specifies CASSLPGTGFNEQFF.

This chain joins TRBV30 and TRBJ1-3, with D maybe TRBD1 (6 bases). The CDR3 has 16 residues. Germline assignment: CDR1 GTSNPN and CDR2 SVGIG (reference sequence). The germline V and J ends were trimmed by 2 bases and 0 bases, with 14 bases remaining between them. Written as DNA, the CDR3 is TGTGCCTGGAGTCAAGGGGGGGGATTCTCTGGAAACACCATATATTTT. This codes for CAWSQGGGFSGNTIYF.

The chain links TRBV5-1 to TRBJ2-5, with 7 bases lining up with TRBD2. V gave up 5 bases and J gave up 3 bases; unmatched junction bases: 4. Germline CDR1 and CDR2: SGHRS and YFSETQ. This CDR3 has 13 amino acids. CDR3 in DNA: TGCGCCAGCAGGGGAGGGAACGAAGAGACCCAGTACTTC. This sequence encodes CASRGGNEETQYF.

The gene calls are TRBV6-5 and TRBJ2-7; D remains unclear. Germline CDR1 MNHEY, CDR2 SVGAGI. V lost 0 bases and J 2 bases, leaving 8 bases between the germline ends. The CDR3 extends over 14 amino acids. In DNA, the CDR3 is TGTGCCAGCAGTTACTCAATAGACACCTACGAGCAGTACTTC. This encodes CASSYSIDTYEQYF.

This clone has ten or more counts. This rearrangement joins TRBV6-5 to TRBJ2-2; D unclear. V was clipped by 4 bases and J by 7 bases, with 10 bases between them. CDR1 MNHEY and CDR2 SVGAGI come from the germline V gene. The CDR3 has 13 amino acids. CDR3 bases: TGTGCCAGCAGTTTAGTGTCTCGCGGGGAGCTGTTTTTT. This encodes CASSLVSRGELFF.

The V and J genes are TRBV5-1 and TRBJ2-5; 7 bases match TRBD1. V lost 3 bases, J lost 2 bases, and 7 bases stayed unmatched. This CDR3 contains 15 residues. Germline CDR1 reads SGHRS; CDR2 reads YFSETQ. For the CDR3, the DNA is TGCGCCAGCAGCTCTACAGGGGTCACACAAGAGACCCAGTACTTC. Protein sequence: CASSSTGVTQETQYF.

CDR3 loop: CASSPQGLTYEQYF. The CDR3 DNA sequence: TGTGCCAGCAGCCCGCAGGGTTTGACCTACGAGCAGTACTTC. V is TRBV11-2 and J is TRBJ2-7; D possibly corresponds to TRBD1 (5 bases). CDR1 SGHAT and CDR2 FQNNGV come from the germline V gene. Trimming left V 5 bases short and J 2 bases short, with 13 bases between. The length of the CDR3 is 14 residues.

The V gene is TRBV29-1, the J gene TRBJ2-4, with D tentatively TRBD2 (5 bases). The CDR3 is 13 amino acids. V lost 3 bases to trimming and J lost 4 bases, with 10 bases between them. Germline loops: CDR1 SQVTM, CDR2 ANQGSEA. CDR3 in DNA: TGCAGCGTTGACGAGGGAGTGAAAAACATTCAGTACTTC. This gives the protein CSVDEGVKNIQYF.

This clone appeared a single time. A junction end diverges from the germline sequence, so it may reflect a read error. The chain links TRBV7-7 to TRBJ1-1; the D gene is possibly TRBD1 (5 bases). The germline gives CDR1 SSHAT, CDR2 FNYEAQ (reference sequence). CDR3 length: 13 residues. In DNA form, the CDR3 reads TGTGCTAGCAGCTTAGATAGGGGAACTGAAGCTTTCTTT. Amino acid sequence: CASSLDRGTEAFF. Variable domain in full (rest from reference TRBV7-7 and TRBJ1-1): GAGVSQSPRYKVTKRGQDVTLRCDPISSHATLYWYQQALGQGPEFLTYFNYEAQPDKSGLPSDRFSAERPEGSISTLTIQRTEQRDSAMYRCASSLDRGTEAFFGQGTRLTVV.

J is TRBJ1-3 and V is TRBV19; 9 bases are shared with TRBD1. Germline V gene lookup returns CDR1 LNHDA and CDR2 SQIVND (reference sequence). Trimming cost V 6 bases and J 2 bases; bases outside gene matches: 5. This CDR3 is built from 15 residues. The CDR3 nucleotides are TGTGCCAGTAGGATACAGGGGGCTGCTGGAAACACCATATATTTT. The encoded protein is CASRIQGAAGNTIYF. The full variable domain, rest sourced from reference TRBV19 and TRBJ1-3, is DGGITQSPKYLFRKEGQNVTLSCEQNLNHDAMYWYRQDPGQGLRLIYYSQIVNDFQKGDIAEGYSVSREKKESFPLTVTSAQKNPTAFYLCASRIQGAAGNTIYFGEGSWLTVV.

This clone was recorded only once. The rearrangement joins TRBV30 to TRBJ1-1; 9 nucleotides agree with TRBD1. J was trimmed by 3 bases and V by 2 bases; bases with no gene match: 1. CDR3 length equals 13 residues. Germline V lookup: CDR1 GTSNPN, CDR2 SVGIG (reference sequence). The CDR3 DNA reads TGTGCCTGGAGTCGACAGGGGGACACTGAAGCTTTCTTT. It is translated as CAWSRQGDTEAFF.

The chain is built from TRBV10-3 and TRBJ2-1; tentative D call: TRBD1 (7 bases). This CDR3 has 13 residues. The germline V and J ends were trimmed by 7 bases and 10 bases, with 17 bases remaining between them. The germline gives CDR1 ENHRY, CDR2 SYGVKD. DNA of the CDR3: TGTGCCATCACCTCCGACAGGGAGGAAGAGCAGTTCTTC. Translated: CAITSDREEEQFF.

This clone was seen a handful of times. The chain uses TRBV7-2 and TRBJ2-7; D call uncertain. The CDR3 is 13 residues long. Trimming pared 1 base from V and 6 bases from J, leaving 10 bases between. CDR1 SGHTA and CDR2 FQGNSA come from the germline V gene. The CDR3 bases are TGTGCCAGCAGCTTAGTAGTCCCTCCCGAGCAGTACTTC. This translates into CASSLVVPPEQYF. Looking up the rest from reference TRBV7-2 and TRBJ2-7 gives the full variable domain: GAGVSQSPSNKVTEKGKDVELRCDPISGHTALYWYRQSLGQGLEFLIYFQGNSAPDKSGLPSDRFSAERTGGSVSTLTIQRTQQEDSAVYLCASSLVVPPEQYFGPGTRLTVT.

The chain employs TRBV3-1 (or the pseudogene TRBV3-2) and TRBJ1-6; 7 positions agree with TRBD1. CDR3 length: 15 amino acids. J gave up 7 bases and V 1 base, and 4 bases lay outside the gene matches. The V gene's germline CDR1 is LGHDT and CDR2 YNNKEL (reference sequence). The CDR3 here is CASSQAGTENSPLHF. The CDR3 DNA reads as TGTGCCAGCAGCCAAGCCGGGACAGAAAATTCACCCCTCCACTTT.

J is TRBJ2-1 and V is TRBV15, with 10 bases identical to TRBD2. Germline CDR1 and CDR2: LNHNV and YYDKDF (reference sequence). The CDR3 runs 17 residues. V gave up 0 bases and J gave up 8 bases; unmatched junction bases: 10. The CDR3 DNA sequence: TGTGCCACCAGCAGAGATCTGAGTAGCGGGAGGAGGGATGAGCAGTTCTTC. Residues: CATSRDLSSGRRDEQFF.

The chain joins TRBV30 to TRBJ2-7, with TRBD2 identical over 7 bases. Germline V lookup: CDR1 GTSNPN, CDR2 SVGIG (reference sequence). The CDR3 length is 13 residues. The V gene end was trimmed by 4 bases and the J gene end by 3 bases; junction bases not matched to a gene: 6. This chain's CDR3 is CAWNRDYNYEQYF. The CDR3 DNA is TGTGCCTGGAACCGGGACTACAACTACGAGCAGTACTTC.

The chain carries TRBV29-1 and TRBJ1-2, with TRBD1 as a possible D gene (5 bases). This CDR3 contains 12 residues. V lost 5 bases and J 11 bases, leaving 18 bases between the germline ends. Germline loops: CDR1 SQVTM, CDR2 ANQGSEA. CDR3 sequence (DNA): TGCAGCGTTCTCGGGACTCGTTCGACTTACACCTTC. The encoded protein is CSVLGTRSTYTF.

This chain joins TRBV5-1 and TRBJ2-2; D is unclear. CDR1 and CDR2 from the germline V gene are SGHRS and YFSETQ. The CDR3 runs to 15 residues. Trimming pared 4 bases from V and 2 bases from J, leaving 12 bases between. CDR3 bases: TGCGCCAGCAGCGACTCTCTTCTAAACACCGGGGAGCTGTTTTTT. It is translated as CASSDSLLNTGELFF.

In its sample, this clone was seen a few times. The J gene is TRBJ2-5, the V gene TRBV9, with D perhaps matching TRBD2 (6 bases). The CDR3 loop spans 15 amino acids. Germline CDR1 reads SGDLS; CDR2 reads YYNGEE. V was pared by 0 bases and J by 6 bases, with 15 bases between. The CDR3 loop reads CASSVDLGAGKTQYF. In DNA form, the CDR3 reads TGTGCCAGCAGCGTAGATTTGGGCGCGGGAAAGACCCAGTACTTC.

The chain links TRBV24-1 to TRBJ2-1; 10 bases align to TRBD2. Germline lookup yields CDR1 KGHDR and CDR2 SFDVKD. Trimming removed 4 bases from V and 0 bases from J; junction bases left unmatched: 8. The CDR3 contains 18 residues. CDR3 residues: CATSDSRPSGSSYNEQFF. The CDR3 coding sequence is TGTGCCACCAGTGACTCGCGCCCTAGCGGGAGCTCCTACAATGAGCAGTTCTTC.

The chain employs TRBV5-1 and TRBJ1-1; 10 positions agree with TRBD1. Germline CDR1 SGHRS, CDR2 YFSETQ. This CDR3 has 16 amino acids. With 0 bases clipped from V and 4 bases from J, the junction kept 6 bases outside the gene matches. In DNA, the CDR3 is TGCGCCAGCAGCTTGGAAGGGACAGGGGTTTTCACTGAAGCTTTCTTT. Translation gives CASSLEGTGVFTEAFF.